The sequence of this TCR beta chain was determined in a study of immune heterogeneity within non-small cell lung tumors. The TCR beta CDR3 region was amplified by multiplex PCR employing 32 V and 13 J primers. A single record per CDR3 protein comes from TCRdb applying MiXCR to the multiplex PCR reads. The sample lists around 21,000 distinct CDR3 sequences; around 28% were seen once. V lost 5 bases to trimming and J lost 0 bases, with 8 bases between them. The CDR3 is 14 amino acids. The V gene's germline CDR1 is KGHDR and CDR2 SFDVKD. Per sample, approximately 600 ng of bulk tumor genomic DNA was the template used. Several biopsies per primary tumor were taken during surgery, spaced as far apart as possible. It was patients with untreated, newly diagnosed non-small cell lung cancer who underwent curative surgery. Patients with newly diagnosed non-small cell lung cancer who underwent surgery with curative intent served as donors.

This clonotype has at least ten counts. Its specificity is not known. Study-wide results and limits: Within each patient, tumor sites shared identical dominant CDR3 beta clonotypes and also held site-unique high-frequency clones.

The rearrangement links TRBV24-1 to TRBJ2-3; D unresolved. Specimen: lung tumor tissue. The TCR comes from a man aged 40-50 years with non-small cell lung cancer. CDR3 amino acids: CATSGGPSTDTQYF. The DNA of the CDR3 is TGTGCCACCAGTGGCGGCCCCAGCACAGATACGCAGTATTTT.